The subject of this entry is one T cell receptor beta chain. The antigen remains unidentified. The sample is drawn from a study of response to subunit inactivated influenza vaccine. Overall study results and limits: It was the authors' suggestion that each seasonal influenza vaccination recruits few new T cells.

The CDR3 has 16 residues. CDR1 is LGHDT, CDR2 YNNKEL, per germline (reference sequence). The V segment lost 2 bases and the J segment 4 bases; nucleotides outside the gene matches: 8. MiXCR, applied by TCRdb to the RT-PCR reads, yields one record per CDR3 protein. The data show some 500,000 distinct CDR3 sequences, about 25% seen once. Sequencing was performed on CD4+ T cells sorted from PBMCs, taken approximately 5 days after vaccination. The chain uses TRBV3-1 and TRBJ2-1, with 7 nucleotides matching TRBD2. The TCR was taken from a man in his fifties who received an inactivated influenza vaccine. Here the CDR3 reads CASSQFPLASYNEQFF. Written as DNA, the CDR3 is TGTGCCAGCAGCCAATTCCCACTAGCGTCTTACAATGAGCAGTTCTTC.